This T cell receptor beta chain is drawn from a study of beta chain features in type 1 diabetes. Background on the study: There was similarity between patients and healthy donors in age, gender and cell yields. Summed over all samples, the examined sorted cells came to roughly 110 million. Study results and limitations: In patients and controls equally, PCR might favor templates that are shorter.

Germline V gene data show CDR1 as MGHDK and CDR2 as SYGVNS. Trimming removed 6 bases at V and 6 bases at J, with 6 bases between. CDR3 size: 12 residues. Of note for this clone: Its cognate antigen is unknown.

Expressed TCRB transcripts were sequenced, since all the RNA that had been isolated was reverse transcribed. Clones were sequenced by immunoSEQ multiplex PCR, and TCRdb holds only the in-frame ones, with some missing. This sample carries some 500,000 clones, 10% to 12% of them seen once, and the ten largest clones take 0.045% to 0.05%. Sequenced material: naive CD4+ T cells from blood. The gene calls are TRBV25-1 and TRBJ1-6; D is ambiguous. The sequence came from a woman aged 18-30 years in good health. As DNA, the CDR3 is TGTGCCAGCAGAGACGGTAATTCACCCCTCCACTTT. Encoded protein: CASRDGNSPLHF.